These T cell receptor beta chains were read from a single sample in a study of shared clonotypes between healthy human individuals. Generated by immunoSEQ multiplex PCR, the TCRdb table keeps only in-frame clones and is missing some. Of approximately 2,000,000 clones in the sample, about 93% are singletons; the top ten hold about 1.7%. Input material: naive CD8+ T cells from PBMCs. The receptors shown here come from a man aged 18 to 29 in good health. Some clones in this sample may be carry-over from other donors' samples. Each CDR3 is given with its conserved first and last residue. Each record gives: V gene, J gene, D gene, clone size, CDR3 protein, CDR3 DNA. The D gene is left open where the match is weak. A clone size is listed for some rows: how often the clone was seen (once, few, many), or a class if it is expanded.

TRBV9	TRBJ1-5	.	.	CASSVEGRNQPQHF	TGTGCCAGCAGCGTTGAGGGTCGGAATCAGCCCCAGCATTTT
TRBV12-5	TRBJ2-2	TRBD1	.	CASALRAGGDTGELFF	TGTGCTAGTGCCCTGCGGGCAGGGGGCGACACCGGGGAGCTGTTTTTT
TRBV9	TRBJ2-5	.	.	CASSAQDYQETQYF	TGTGCCAGCAGCGCACAGGATTACCAAGAGACCCAGTACTTC
TRBV18	TRBJ2-2	.	.	CASSPQGRDTGELFF	TGTGCCAGCTCACCACAGGGCCGGGACACCGGGGAGCTGTTTTTT
TRBV6-5	TRBJ1-5	TRBD1	.	CASSRDRAGYQPQHF	TGTGCCAGCAGTCGGGACAGGGCAGGGTATCAGCCCCAGCATTTT
TRBV4-2	TRBJ2-2	TRBD2	.	CASSPWTSGSTGELFF	TGTGCCAGCAGCCCTTGGACTAGCGGGAGTACCGGGGAGCTGTTTTTT
TRBV6-6	TRBJ2-5	.	once	CASTYGGETQYF	TGTGCCAGCACTTACGGAGGAGAGACCCAGTACTTC
TRBV28	TRBJ1-2	TRBD1	.	CASSFRGLGYGYTF	TGTGCCAGCAGTTTCAGGGGGCTCGGGTATGGCTACACCTTC
TRBV9	TRBJ2-1	.	.	CASSPRRGGPSENEQFF	TGTGCCAGCAGCCCCCGCAGGGGAGGGCCCTCGGAGAATGAGCAGTTCTTC
TRBV5-6	TRBJ2-7	.	.	CASSLLLEQYF	TGTGCCAGCAGCTTGTTGTTGGAGCAGTACTTC
TRBV4-1	TRBJ2-5	TRBD1	.	CASRMGQGQGGTQYF	TGCGCCAGCAGAATGGGACAGGGGCAGGGTGGGACCCAGTACTTC
TRBV6-1	TRBJ2-7	TRBD1	.	CALDSTGVGEQYF	TGTGCCCTAGACTCGACAGGGGTGGGGGAGCAGTACTTC
TRBV7-3	TRBJ2-3	TRBD2	.	CASSSSPASGRAWEDTQYF	TGTGCCAGCAGCTCCTCCCCGGCTAGCGGGAGGGCCTGGGAAGATACGCAGTATTTT
TRBV29-1	TRBJ2-7	TRBD1	.	CSVWDRGTLEQYF	TGCAGCGTGTGGGACAGGGGGACTTTGGAGCAGTACTTC
TRBV21-1	TRBJ2-5	.	.	CASSTYRQGEETQYF	TGTGCCAGCAGCACCTACCGACAGGGGGAAGAGACCCAGTACTTC
TRBV19	TRBJ2-7	.	.	CASSNRDKGYEQYF	TGTGCCAGTAGTAACCGGGACAAGGGGTACGAGCAGTACTTC
TRBV27	TRBJ1-2	TRBD1	.	CASSFLNGTGGPRGGYTF	TGTGCCAGCAGTTTCCTAAACGGGACAGGGGGTCCGAGGGGCGGCTACACCTTC
TRBV28	TRBJ1-5	TRBD1	.	CASSQLGGEGPQHF	TGTGCCAGCAGTCAACTAGGGGGCGAAGGGCCCCAGCATTTT
TRBV5-1	TRBJ2-7	TRBD1	.	CASSFGTGYEQYF	TGCGCCAGCAGTTTCGGGACAGGGTACGAGCAGTACTTC
TRBV9	TRBJ1-5	.	.	CASSVGRSNQPQHF	TGTGCCAGCAGCGTAGGGAGGAGTAATCAGCCCCAGCATTTT
TRBV11-2	TRBJ1-1	TRBD1	.	CASSPWTGINDEAFF	TGTGCCAGCAGCCCGTGGACAGGGATAAACGATGAAGCTTTCTTT
TRBV11-2	TRBJ1-5	.	.	CASSLFLGSNQPQHF	TGTGCCAGCAGCTTATTCTTGGGGAGCAATCAGCCCCAGCATTTT
TRBV2	TRBJ2-7	.	.	CASSDRPTSPYEQYF	TGTGCCAGCAGTGACCGGCCCACCTCCCCCTACGAGCAGTACTTC
TRBV13	TRBJ1-2	.	.	CASSLPPDGYTF	TGTGCCAGCAGCTTACCGCCGGATGGCTACACCTTC
TRBV28	TRBJ2-4	.	.	CASNEGYPKNIQYF	TGTGCCAGCAACGAGGGTTATCCCAAAAACATTCAGTACTTC
TRBV7-9	TRBJ2-7	TRBD2	.	CASSLNSGRLYEQYF	TGTGCCAGCAGCTTAAATAGCGGGAGACTTTACGAGCAGTACTTC
TRBV18	TRBJ2-1	TRBD2	.	CASFELLAGVYEQFF	TGTGCCAGCTTCGAACTACTAGCGGGAGTATATGAGCAGTTCTTC
TRBV7-9	TRBJ2-7	.	once	CASSLVGGLDYEQYF	TGTGCCAGCAGCTTAGTCGGAGGGCTGGATTACGAGCAGTACTTC
TRBV4-3	TRBJ2-3	TRBD2	.	CASSQGKVLLGEGLTDTQYF	TGCGCCAGCAGCCAAGGGAAGGTTTTATTGGGGGAGGGCCTCACAGATACGCAGTATTTT
TRBV7-9	TRBJ2-1	.	.	CASSIDNYNEQFF	TGTGCCAGCAGCATAGACAACTACAATGAGCAGTTCTTC
TRBV4-1	TRBJ2-1	TRBD2	.	CASSYREVYNNEQFF	TGCGCCAGCAGCTATCGGGAGGTCTATAACAATGAGCAGTTCTTC
TRBV5-8	TRBJ1-1	.	.	CASSFLSGAEAFF	TGTGCCAGCAGCTTTCTGAGCGGCGCTGAAGCTTTCTTT
TRBV5-8	TRBJ1-1	.	.	CASSWGAVDTEAFF	TGTGCCAGCAGCTGGGGGGCAGTCGACACTGAAGCTTTCTTT
TRBV11-3	TRBJ2-2	.	.	CASSPRAGSRAGELFF	TGTGCCAGCAGCCCTCGGGCGGGATCACGGGCCGGGGAGCTGTTTTTT
TRBV11-2	TRBJ2-4	TRBD2	.	CASSLVLAGGPGGIQYF	TGTGCCAGCAGCTTAGTACTAGCGGGAGGGCCGGGGGGCATTCAGTACTTC
TRBV29-1	TRBJ2-7	.	.	CSIKGGPYEQYF	TGCAGCATCAAGGGGGGGCCCTACGAGCAGTACTTC
TRBV5-1	TRBJ2-2	TRBD2	.	CASSFLSGGRRTPGELFF	TGCGCCAGCAGTTTTCTCTCGGGCGGGAGAAGGACTCCCGGGGAGCTGTTTTTT
TRBV4-3	TRBJ1-4	.	.	CASSQDRVLNEKLFF	TGCGCCAGCAGCCAAGATCGGGTCTTAAATGAAAAACTGTTTTTT
TRBV6-5	TRBJ1-2	TRBD1	.	CASCYRTGPNYGYTF	TGTGCCAGCTGCTATCGGACAGGACCTAACTATGGCTACACCTTC
TRBV5-5	TRBJ2-3	.	.	CASSLDRPRGTDTQYF	TGTGCCAGCAGCTTGGATCGTCCGCGCGGCACAGATACGCAGTATTTT
TRBV9	TRBJ1-1	.	.	CASSGEKGEAFF	TGTGCCAGCAGCGGCGAAAAGGGGGAAGCTTTCTTT
TRBV4-1	TRBJ1-2	.	.	CASREGTSNYGYTF	TGCGCCAGCAGAGAGGGCACATCAAACTATGGCTACACCTTC
TRBV5-1	TRBJ2-7	.	.	CASSPTPGQKPYEQYF	TGCGCCAGCAGCCCTACACCTGGACAGAAACCCTACGAGCAGTACTTC
TRBV30	TRBJ2-7	TRBD2	.	CAWSLSLAGVGYEQYF	TGTGCCTGGAGCCTCTCCCTAGCGGGAGTCGGCTACGAGCAGTACTTC
TRBV5-1	TRBJ2-1	.	.	CASALESGTYNEQFF	TGCGCCAGCGCCCTCGAAAGCGGAACATACAATGAGCAGTTCTTC
TRBV7-7	TRBJ2-5	.	.	CASSRNTGDENLETQYF	TGTGCCAGCAGCCGGAATACTGGGGACGAAAACCTTGAGACCCAGTACTTC
TRBV4-1	TRBJ1-3	.	.	CATRTRSLDGNTIYF	TGCGCCACCCGAACCCGGAGCCTAGATGGAAACACCATATATTTT